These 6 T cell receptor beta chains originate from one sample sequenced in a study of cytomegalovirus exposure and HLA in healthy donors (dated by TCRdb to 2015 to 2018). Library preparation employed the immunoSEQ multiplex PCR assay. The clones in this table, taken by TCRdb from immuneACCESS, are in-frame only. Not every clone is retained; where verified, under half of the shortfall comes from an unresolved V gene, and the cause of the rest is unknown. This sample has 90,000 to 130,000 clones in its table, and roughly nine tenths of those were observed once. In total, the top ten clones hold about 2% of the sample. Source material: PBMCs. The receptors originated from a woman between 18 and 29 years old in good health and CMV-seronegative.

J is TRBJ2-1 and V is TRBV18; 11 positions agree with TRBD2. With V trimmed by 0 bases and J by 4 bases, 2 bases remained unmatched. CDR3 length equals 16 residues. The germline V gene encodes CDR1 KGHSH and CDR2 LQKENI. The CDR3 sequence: CASSPPGTSGYNEQFF. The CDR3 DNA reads TGTGCCAGCTCACCACCAGGGACTAGCGGTTACAATGAGCAGTTCTTC.

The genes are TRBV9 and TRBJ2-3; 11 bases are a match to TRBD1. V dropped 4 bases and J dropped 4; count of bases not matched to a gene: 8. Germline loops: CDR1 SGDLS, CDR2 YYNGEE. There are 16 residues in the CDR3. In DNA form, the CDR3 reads TGTGCCAGCAGCCCGCGGACAGGGGGCGTTTCAGATACGCAGTATTTT. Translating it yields CASSPRTGGVSDTQYF.

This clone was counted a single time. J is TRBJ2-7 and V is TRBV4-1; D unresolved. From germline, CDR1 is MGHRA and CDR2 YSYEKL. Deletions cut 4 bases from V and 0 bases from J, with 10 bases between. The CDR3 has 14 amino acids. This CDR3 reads CASSLPQRSYEQYF. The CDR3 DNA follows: TGCGCCAGCAGCCTACCTCAGCGCTCCTACGAGCAGTACTTC.

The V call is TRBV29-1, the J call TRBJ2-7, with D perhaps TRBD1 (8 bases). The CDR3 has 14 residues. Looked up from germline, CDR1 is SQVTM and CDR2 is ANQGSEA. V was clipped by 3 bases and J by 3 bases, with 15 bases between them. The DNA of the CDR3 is TGCAGCGTTGAGGGGGGGACAGGCAACTACGAGCAGTACTTC. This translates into CSVEGGTGNYEQYF.

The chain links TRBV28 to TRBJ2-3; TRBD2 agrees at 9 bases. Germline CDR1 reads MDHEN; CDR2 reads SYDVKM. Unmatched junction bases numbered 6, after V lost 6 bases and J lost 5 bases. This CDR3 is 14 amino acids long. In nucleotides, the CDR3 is TGTGCCAGCAGCCGCGGGGGGGCCCTAGATACGCAGTATTTT. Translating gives CASSRGGALDTQYF.

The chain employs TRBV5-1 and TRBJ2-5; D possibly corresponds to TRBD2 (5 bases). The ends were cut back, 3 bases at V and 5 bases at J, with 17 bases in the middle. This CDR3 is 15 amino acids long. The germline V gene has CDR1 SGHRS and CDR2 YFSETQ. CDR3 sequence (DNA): TGCGCCAGCAGCTCCGGACTGTTTTCGACGGAGACCCAGTACTTC. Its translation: CASSSGLFSTETQYF.